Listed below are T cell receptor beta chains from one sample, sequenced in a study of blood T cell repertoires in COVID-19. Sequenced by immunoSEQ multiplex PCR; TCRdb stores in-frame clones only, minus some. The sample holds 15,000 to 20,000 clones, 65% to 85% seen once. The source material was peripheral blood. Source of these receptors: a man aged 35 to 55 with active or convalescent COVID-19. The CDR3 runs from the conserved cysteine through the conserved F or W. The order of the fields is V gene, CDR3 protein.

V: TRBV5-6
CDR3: CASSLVGQNYGYTF

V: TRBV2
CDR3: CASSVDRRYGYTF

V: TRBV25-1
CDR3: CASSPAGFSLVGYF

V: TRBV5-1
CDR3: CASSVDRFQSGTFF

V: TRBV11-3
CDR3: CASSLDGTGNTEAFF

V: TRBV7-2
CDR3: CASSLVVYGDSGANVLTF

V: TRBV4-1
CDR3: CASSPRTGSYNEQFF

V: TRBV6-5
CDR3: CASGGGRNTEAFF

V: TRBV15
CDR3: CATSRDAGESLPYEQYF

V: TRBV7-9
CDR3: CASSLGGGATRNQPQHF

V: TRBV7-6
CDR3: CASSLALGEKLFF

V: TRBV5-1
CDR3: CASSFDGQGFGEKLFF

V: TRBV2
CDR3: CASSEGQGAQPQHF

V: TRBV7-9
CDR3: CASSLGRVWRDEAFF

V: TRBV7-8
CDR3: CASSPRDSNEKLFF

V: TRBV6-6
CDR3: CASRGSNTEAFF

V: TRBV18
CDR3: CASSPRQGNNQPQHF

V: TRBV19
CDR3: CASSIGQGTDTQYF

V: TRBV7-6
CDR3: CASSLYADREYEQYF

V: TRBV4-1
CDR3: CASSQVARFPQETQYF

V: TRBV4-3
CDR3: CASSQDGDGGAWATGELFF

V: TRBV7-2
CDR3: CASSSKDRSYSYEQYF

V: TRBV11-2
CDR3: CASSLDFGGYSGNTIYF

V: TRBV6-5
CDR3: CASSYGGQGNTEAFF

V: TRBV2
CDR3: CASKGLAGGPRGANVLTF

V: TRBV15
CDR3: CATSREQGTEAFF

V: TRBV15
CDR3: CATSSLGTSSQETQYF

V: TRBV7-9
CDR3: CASSLGGRGFYEQYF

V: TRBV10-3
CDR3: CAIRARDRGFRTDTQYF

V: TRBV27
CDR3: CASSYPRGEQYF

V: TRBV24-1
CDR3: CATTNRNNEQFF

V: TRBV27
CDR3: CASSSPRSGGYEQYF

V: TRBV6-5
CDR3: CASSLSGGTQFF

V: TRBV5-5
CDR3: CASRPPGLAGIQETQYF

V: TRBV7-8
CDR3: CASRHNKGQAAYEQYF

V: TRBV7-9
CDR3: CASSPGLAGVTDTQYF

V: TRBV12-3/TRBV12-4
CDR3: CASSFSNQPQHF